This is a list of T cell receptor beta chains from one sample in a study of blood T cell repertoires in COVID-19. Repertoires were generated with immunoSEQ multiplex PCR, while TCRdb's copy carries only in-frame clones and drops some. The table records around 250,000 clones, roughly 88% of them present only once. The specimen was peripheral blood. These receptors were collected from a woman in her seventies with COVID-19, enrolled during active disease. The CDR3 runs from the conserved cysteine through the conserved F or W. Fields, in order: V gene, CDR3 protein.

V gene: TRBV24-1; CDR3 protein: CATSDHNGNTEAFF
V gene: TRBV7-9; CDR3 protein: CASSSNQGGGNTIYF
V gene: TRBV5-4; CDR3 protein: CASSLGVDRPYGYTF
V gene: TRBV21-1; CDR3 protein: CASSERDFGGPYNEQFF
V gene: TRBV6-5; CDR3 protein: CASSRARTTTWEQYF
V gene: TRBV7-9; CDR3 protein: CASSLNALTLHGYTF
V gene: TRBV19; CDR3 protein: CASTPGLAGVHEQFF
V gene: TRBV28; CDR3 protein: CASIQQGRGNSPLHF
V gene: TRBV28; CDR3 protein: CASSFSGIDTQYF
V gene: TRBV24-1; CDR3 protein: CATSDGTGKNEKLFF
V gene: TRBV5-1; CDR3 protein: CASSLASKGDGSYEQYF
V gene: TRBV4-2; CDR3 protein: CASSQRGGRAEETQYF
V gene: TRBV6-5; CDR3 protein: CASSRGEGNTIYF
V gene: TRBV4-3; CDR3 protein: CASSQEDRTNTEAFF
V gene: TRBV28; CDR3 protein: CASIPRGALLTQHF